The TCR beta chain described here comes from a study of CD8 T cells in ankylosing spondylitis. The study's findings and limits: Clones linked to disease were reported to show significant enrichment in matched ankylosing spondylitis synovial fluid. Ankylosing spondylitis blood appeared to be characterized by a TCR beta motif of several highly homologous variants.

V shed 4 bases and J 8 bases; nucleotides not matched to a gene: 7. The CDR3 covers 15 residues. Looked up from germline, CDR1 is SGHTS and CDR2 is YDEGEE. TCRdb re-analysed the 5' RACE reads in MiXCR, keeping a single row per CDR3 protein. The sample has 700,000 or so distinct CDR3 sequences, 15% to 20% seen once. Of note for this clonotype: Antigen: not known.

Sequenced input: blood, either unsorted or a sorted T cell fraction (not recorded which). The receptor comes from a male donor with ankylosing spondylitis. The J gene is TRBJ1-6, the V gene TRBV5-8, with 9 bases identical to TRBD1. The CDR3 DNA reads TGTGCCAGCAGCGGGACCGGGACAGGGTATTCACCCCTCCACTTT. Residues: CASSGTGTGYSPLHF.